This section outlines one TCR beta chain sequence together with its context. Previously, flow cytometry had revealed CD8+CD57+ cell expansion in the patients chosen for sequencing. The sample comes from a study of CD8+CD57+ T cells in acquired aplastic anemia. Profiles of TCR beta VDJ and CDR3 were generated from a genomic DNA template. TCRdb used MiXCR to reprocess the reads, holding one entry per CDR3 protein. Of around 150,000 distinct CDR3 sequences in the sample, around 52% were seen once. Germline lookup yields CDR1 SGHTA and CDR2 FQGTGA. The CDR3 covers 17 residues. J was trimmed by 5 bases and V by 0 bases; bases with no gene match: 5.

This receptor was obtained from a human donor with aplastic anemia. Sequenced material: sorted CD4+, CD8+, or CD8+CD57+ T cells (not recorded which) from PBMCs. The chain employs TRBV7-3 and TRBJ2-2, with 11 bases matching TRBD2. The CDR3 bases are TGTGCCAGCAGCTTAACGTCGGCTAGCGGGAGGACCGGGGAGCTGTTTTTT. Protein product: CASSLTSASGRTGELFF.